The 9 T cell receptor beta chains reported below all come from one sample, sequenced in a study of blood T cell repertoires in COVID-19. Method: immunoSEQ multiplex PCR; TCRdb's copy keeps in-frame clones and lacks some. In the table there are about 280,000 clones, approximately 86% of which are singletons. The specimen sequenced was peripheral blood. Receptors originate from a woman in her thirties who had recovered from COVID-19.

Here the CDR3 reads CASSLEGVNEKLFF. The DNA of the CDR3 is TGCGCCAGCAGCTTGGAGGGAGTCAATGAAAAACTGTTTTTT. The gene calls are TRBV5-1 and TRBJ1-4; D gene ambiguous. Germline lookup yields CDR1 SGHRS and CDR2 YFSETQ. The germline V and J ends were trimmed by 0 bases and 5 bases, with 8 bases remaining between them. The CDR3 sequence is 14 residues long.

V is TRBV9 and J is TRBJ2-2, with no clear D. The CDR3 runs 13 residues. Germline V gene sequence: CDR1 SGDLS, CDR2 YYNGEE. Trimming shortened V by 2 bases and J by 7 bases, and 9 bases separated the two germline ends. The CDR3 region is CASSVLIGGELFF. In DNA form, the CDR3 reads TGTGCCAGCAGCGTTCTTATCGGCGGGGAGCTGTTTTTT.

The V gene is TRBV5-8, the J gene TRBJ2-5, with TRBD1 as a possible D gene (5 bases). The CDR3 is made up of 14 amino acids. Germline CDR1 is SGHTS and CDR2 is YDEGEE. V lost 7 bases and J lost 2, with 15 bases in between. CDR3 protein: CASGSGFTQETQYF. For the CDR3, the DNA is TGTGCCAGCGGATCAGGGTTTACGCAAGAGACCCAGTACTTC.

The gene calls are TRBV7-2 and TRBJ2-3; D is perhaps TRBD2 (6 bases). Germline V gene lookup returns CDR1 SGHTA and CDR2 FQGNSA. V was shortened by 5 bases and J by 9 bases, with 18 bases between the two germline ends. The CDR3 runs to 14 residues. For the CDR3, the DNA is TGTGCCAGCAGCCCCGACGGCGGGGCCGGAACGCAGTATTTT. As protein: CASSPDGGAGTQYF.

This chain links TRBV6-5 with TRBJ2-1; D possibly corresponds to TRBD1 (5 bases). Germline loops: CDR1 MNHEY, CDR2 SVGAGI. The CDR3 has 13 residues. V was clipped by 2 bases and J by 9 bases, with 11 bases between them. The CDR3 DNA follows: TGTGCCAGCAGTTACAACGCTGGGGCTGAGCAGTTCTTC. It translates to CASSYNAGAEQFF.

The chain has TRBV28 and TRBJ1-1; tentative D call: TRBD1 (6 bases). Looked up from germline, CDR1 is MDHEN and CDR2 is SYDVKM. The CDR3 spans 15 residues. V lost 4 bases and J 5 bases, leaving 17 bases between the germline ends. Here the CDR3 reads CASSWPGGRGTEAFF. The CDR3 nucleotides are TGTGCCAGCAGTTGGCCGGGGGGCCGGGGAACTGAAGCTTTCTTT.

The CDR3 sequence is CASSFTSGASYEQYF. In DNA form, the CDR3 reads TGTGCCAGCAGCTTTACTAGCGGCGCCTCCTACGAGCAGTACTTC. The V and J genes are TRBV5-6 and TRBJ2-7; 8 nucleotides match TRBD2. V lost 2 bases to trimming and J lost 0 bases; unmatched junction nucleotides: 4. Germline V gene lookup returns CDR1 SGHDT and CDR2 YYEEEE. The length of the CDR3 is 15 residues.

The CDR3 DNA sequence: TGTGCCAGCAGCCAAGATCTATCCAGGGCCAACGTCCTGACTTTC. Protein sequence: CASSQDLSRANVLTF. The chain links TRBV14 to TRBJ2-6; D is undetermined. This CDR3 has 15 residues. Deletions cut 0 bases from V and 5 bases from J, with 8 bases between. CDR1 and CDR2 from the germline V gene are SGHDN and FVKESK.

This sequence joins TRBV6-5 and TRBJ1-2, with 8 bases matching TRBD1. CDR1 is MNHEY, CDR2 SVGAGI, per germline. J was trimmed by 7 bases and V by 4 bases; bases with no gene match: 2. This CDR3 is built from 12 residues. CDR3 amino acids: CASSSGGGGYTF. CDR3 bases: TGTGCCAGCAGTTCAGGGGGCGGTGGCTACACCTTC.